The clone carrying this T cell receptor beta chain showed up just a few times. This table comes from immunoSEQ multiplex PCR, and its TCRdb copy is limited to in-frame clones, with some not included. This table holds roughly 200,000 clones, about 80% found once. The germline V gene has CDR1 LNHDA and CDR2 SQIVND (reference sequence). The junction had 10 bases not matched to a gene; V was cut back by 3 bases and J by 5 bases. CDR3 length: 16 amino acids. This entry is derived from a study of blood T cell repertoires in COVID-19. During the 2 weeks before they entered the study, exposed participants had met someone with a PCR-confirmed or clinician-diagnosed COVID-19 case.

The sequencing input was PBMCs or T cells enriched from blood (not recorded which). This sequence originates from a woman aged 50 to 60 who had been exposed to COVID-19. V usage is TRBV19 and J usage is TRBJ2-1; 7 bases line up with TRBD2. The CDR3: CASSINGGIADNEQFF. The CDR3 DNA reads as TGTGCCAGTAGTATCAACGGGGGGATCGCGGACAATGAGCAGTTCTTC. The full variable domain, completed using reference TRBV19 and TRBJ2-1, is DGGITQSPKYLFRKEGQNVTLSCEQNLNHDAMYWYRQDPGQGLRLIYYSQIVNDFQKGDIAEGYSVSREKKESFPLTVTSAQKNPTAFYLCASSINGGIADNEQFFGPGTRLTVL.